The following is a T cell receptor beta chain sequence with its context. The antigen is undetermined. The authors ran the assay at deep level. Assay: immunoSEQ multiplex PCR; the TCRdb copy retains only in-frame clones and omits some. The sample records around 2,000,000 clones, about 95% being singletons. The data stem from a study of shared clonotypes between healthy human individuals. Study summary: Participating donors consisted of two women and a few men aged 18 to 49. Each donor's CD8 memory used one plate, CD8 naive two, each CD4 subset three. Notes on the study in general: Among non-shared clonotypes, generation probabilities were lower than among those shared by all four donors.

Only CD45RO-negative cells positively selected for CCR7 counted as naive CD8 cells, so terminally differentiated effector memory CD45RA+ cells were excluded. The sequencing sample was made of naive CD8+ T cells sorted from blood. The sequence was obtained from a man in his late teens or twenties in good health.

The CDR3 nucleotides are TGTGCCAGCAGTTCCGATTCTCAAGAGACCCAGTACTTC. Translating it yields CASSSDSQETQYF. The chain combines TRBV27 with TRBJ2-5; no clear D gene. CDR3 length: 13 residues. Trimming removed 4 bases at V and 2 bases at J, with 8 bases between. Germline V gene data show CDR1 as MNHEY and CDR2 as SMNVEV (reference sequence).